The present T cell receptor beta chain was sequenced within a study of T cell responses to AZD1222 COVID-19 vaccine (dated by TCRdb to the early 2020s). Turning to the overall study: TCR sequencing was performed for more than 230 trial participants, of whom around 200 were given two doses of AZD1222 and some 25 were given two doses of MenACWY control vaccine. Trial participants were enrolled by age into 18-55, 56-69 and 70-plus year subgroups, with roughly 150, 30 and 60 TCR-sequenced participants respectively.

The CDR3 regions of human TCRbeta chains were subjected to immunosequencing. Concerning the study's data processing: Repertoire TCRs were matched against a reference library of SARS-CoV-2-specific TCRs generated with the MIRA antigen-specificity platform. Breadth was defined as the fraction of unique TCRs that were SARS-CoV-2-associated, and depth was defined as the fraction of total T cells that were SARS-CoV-2-associated. Using the MIRA data, each spike-specific TCR was mapped to the spike region that the TCR reacts to and placed in a CD4 or CD8 class. Log10-transformed breadth and depth values were compared by one-way ANOVA with Sidak's multiple comparisons tests. What TCRdb holds here is the immuneACCESS table cut down to in-frame rearrangements. Part of the clones is not present; checked against another copy, under half of the missing clones reflect an unresolved V gene, and the others are unexplained. The DNA was the basis for D and trimming; V, J and clone size are from that table. The sample table shows about 150,000 clones, and around 90% are seen once. Under 4% of the sample is taken by the ten largest.

Comment on this clone: No cognate antigen has been identified for it. Base qualities are not at hand, and no much larger clone is one base apart.

The time point label here, explained by the study, means: about 28 days (+/-7) after the second vaccine dose. AZD1222 recipients given second doses at about 4 weeks or at about 12 weeks were pooled, since spike-specific TCR depth and breadth were not found to differ between the two schedules. Samples from vaccinated people were obtained from the UK trials COV001 and COV002, which included a single-blind randomized controlled phase 2/3 trial of AZD1222 (ChAdOx1 nCoV-19) in healthy adults. For TCRbeta chain sequencing, PBMC samples from trial participants were taken at day 0 and at day 28 after the second dose. The CDR3 measures 14 amino acids from cysteine to phenylalanine. Only the CDR3 region is kept as DNA, spanning 42 bases read in frame from base 1. Looking up the germline V gene yields CDR1 MNHEY and CDR2 SVGAGI. Unmatched junction bases come to 11, with V trimmed by 10 bases and J by 2 bases.

General conclusions and limits of the study: CD4 TCRs associated with the vaccine covered the entire spike protein, and the dominant responses were in regions 160-218 and 743-854. No day 14 peak-response samples were available, so repertoires were characterized only after the peak T cell response. Most participants were white British and females outnumbered males, and the authors suggested that clonal diversity may have been underestimated. In the small 56-69-year group, the increase in depth fell short of significance, most likely because of low power. Only a handful of AZD1222 recipients were SARS-CoV-2 seropositive at baseline, limiting conclusions about previously exposed vaccinees. After two AZD1222 doses, both the breadth and the depth of spike-specific TCRs were significantly higher than at day 0 and than in MenACWY recipients. Reportedly, almost half of the unique spike-specific TCRs recognized epitopes lying outside the regions that are mutated in the B.1.351 and B.1.1.7 variants.

Sequenced here: peripheral blood, sampled 28 days after the second AZD1222 dose. The V and J segments used are TRBV6-5 and TRBJ2-7; TRBD1 aligns with 7 central bases. The sequence derives from an adult who received the AZD1222 COVID-19 vaccine. This receptor has the CDR3 CATAPGQSPYEQYF. The DNA is as follows: TGTGCCACCGCCCCGGGACAGTCGCCCTACGAGCAGTACTTC.